This T cell receptor beta chain is drawn from a study of cytomegalovirus exposure and HLA in healthy donors. Study at large: The roughly 110 validation repertoires were reported in a later analysis to have been generated on the same platform as the roughly 670 first-cohort repertoires. The study, taken as a whole, reports: TCR sequences were mostly rare, though some public TCRs occurred in many donors.

There are 15 residues in the CDR3. V lost 4 bases to trimming and J lost 0 bases; unmatched junction nucleotides: 1. Germline values: CDR1 LNHDA, CDR2 SQIVND (reference sequence). The study drew the donors from its approximately 130-subject validation cohort, separate from the roughly 700-subject first cohort. The count of this clone is one. The antigen remains unidentified. Libraries were prepared by immunoSEQ multiplex PCR; TCRdb keeps only in-frame clonotypes and omits some of them. This table has about 120,000 clones, over 75% appearing once. This chain connects TRBV19 to TRBJ2-2; 8 nucleotides agree with TRBD1. The source of this sequence is a woman aged 25 to 39 in good health and CMV-seronegative. Sequencing was done on a sample of PBMCs. The CDR3 region has the DNA TGTGCCAGTAGTACCAGGGGGCCGAACACCGGGGAGCTGTTTTTT. Its protein is CASSTRGPNTGELFF.